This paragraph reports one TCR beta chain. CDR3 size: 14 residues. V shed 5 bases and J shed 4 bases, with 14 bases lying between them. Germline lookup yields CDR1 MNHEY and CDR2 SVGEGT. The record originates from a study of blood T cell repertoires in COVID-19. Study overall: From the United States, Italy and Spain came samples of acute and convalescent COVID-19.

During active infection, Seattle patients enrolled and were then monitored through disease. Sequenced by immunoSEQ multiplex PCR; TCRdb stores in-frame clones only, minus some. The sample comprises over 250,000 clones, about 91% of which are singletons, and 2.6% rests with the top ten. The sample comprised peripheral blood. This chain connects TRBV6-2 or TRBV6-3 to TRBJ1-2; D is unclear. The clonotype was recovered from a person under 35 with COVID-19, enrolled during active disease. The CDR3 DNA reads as TGTGCCAGCAGTCCCGCGACGGACTTCTATGGCTACACCTTC. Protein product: CASSPATDFYGYTF.